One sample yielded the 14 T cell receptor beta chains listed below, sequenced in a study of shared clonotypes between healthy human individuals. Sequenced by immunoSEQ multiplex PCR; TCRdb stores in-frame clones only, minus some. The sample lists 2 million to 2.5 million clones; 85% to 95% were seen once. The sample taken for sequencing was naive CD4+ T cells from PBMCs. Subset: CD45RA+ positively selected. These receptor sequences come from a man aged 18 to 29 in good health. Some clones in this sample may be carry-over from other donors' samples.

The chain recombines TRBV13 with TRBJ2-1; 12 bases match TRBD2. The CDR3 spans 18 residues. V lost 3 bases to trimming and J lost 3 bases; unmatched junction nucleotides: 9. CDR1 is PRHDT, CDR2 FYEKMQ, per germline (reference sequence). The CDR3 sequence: CASSLWRLAGAFYNEQFF. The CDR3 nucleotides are TGTGCCAGCAGCTTGTGGCGACTAGCGGGAGCGTTCTACAATGAGCAGTTCTTC.

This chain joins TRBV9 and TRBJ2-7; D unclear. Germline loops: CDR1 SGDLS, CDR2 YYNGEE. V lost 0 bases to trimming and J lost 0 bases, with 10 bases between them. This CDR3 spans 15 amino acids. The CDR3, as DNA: TGTGCCAGCAGCGTAGGTCCCCCCGGCTCCTACGAGCAGTACTTC. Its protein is CASSVGPPGSYEQYF.

CDR3 protein: CASSYRTSNTGELFF. CDR3 sequence (DNA): TGTGCCAGCAGTTATCGGACTTCGAACACCGGGGAGCTGTTTTTT. The V and J genes are TRBV6-6 and TRBJ2-2; D is possibly TRBD2 (5 bases). V lost 3 bases, J lost 0 bases, and 8 bases lay in between. Germline values: CDR1 MNHNY, CDR2 SVGAGI (reference sequence). The CDR3 covers 15 residues.

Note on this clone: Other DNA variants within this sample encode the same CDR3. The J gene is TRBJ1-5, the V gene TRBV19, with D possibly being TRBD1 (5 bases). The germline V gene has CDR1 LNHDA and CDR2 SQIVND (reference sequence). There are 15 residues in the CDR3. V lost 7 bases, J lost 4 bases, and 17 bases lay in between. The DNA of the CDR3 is TGTGCCAGTACCCAAGGGACGGGCCCTAATCAGCCCCAGCATTTT. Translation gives CASTQGTGPNQPQHF.

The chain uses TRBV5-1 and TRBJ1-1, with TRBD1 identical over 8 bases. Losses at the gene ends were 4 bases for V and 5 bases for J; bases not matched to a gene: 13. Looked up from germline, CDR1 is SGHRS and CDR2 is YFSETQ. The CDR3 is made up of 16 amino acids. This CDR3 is CASSPEGRGRVTEAFF. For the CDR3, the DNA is TGCGCCAGCAGCCCTGAGGGCAGGGGGCGGGTGACTGAAGCTTTCTTT.

CDR3 in DNA: TGCGCCAGCAGCCTTCGTCCCGAGACAGGGGACCAGCCCCAGCATTTT. This encodes CASSLRPETGDQPQHF. The chain links TRBV4-1 to TRBJ1-5; 8 nucleotides line up with TRBD1. Germline V lookup: CDR1 MGHRA, CDR2 YSYEKL. The CDR3 covers 16 residues. Germline trimming cut 4 bases from V and 7 bases from J; bases unmatched to any gene: 12.

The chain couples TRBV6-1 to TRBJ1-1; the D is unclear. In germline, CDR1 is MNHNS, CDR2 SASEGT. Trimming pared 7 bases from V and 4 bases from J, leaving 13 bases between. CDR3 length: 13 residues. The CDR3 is CASILSGLTEAFF. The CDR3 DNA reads TGTGCCAGCATATTGTCCGGACTCACTGAAGCTTTCTTT.

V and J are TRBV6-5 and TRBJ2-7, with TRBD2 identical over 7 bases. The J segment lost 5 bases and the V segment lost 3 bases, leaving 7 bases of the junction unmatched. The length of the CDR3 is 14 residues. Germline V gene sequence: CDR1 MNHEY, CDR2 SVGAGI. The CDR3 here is CASSYLGRIDEQYF. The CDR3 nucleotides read TGTGCCAGCAGTTATCTCGGGAGGATTGACGAGCAGTACTTC.

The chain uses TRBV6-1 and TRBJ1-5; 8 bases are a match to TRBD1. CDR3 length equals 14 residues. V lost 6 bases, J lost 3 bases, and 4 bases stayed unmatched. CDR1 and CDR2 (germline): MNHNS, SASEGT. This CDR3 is CASRKTGDNQPQHF. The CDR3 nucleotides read TGTGCCAGCAGGAAGACAGGGGACAATCAGCCCCAGCATTTT.

CDR3 nucleotide sequence: TGTGCCAGCAGTTCCAGGGTGGGAAACACCATATATTTT. Translated: CASSSRVGNTIYF. The rearrangement joins TRBV27 to TRBJ1-3; the D gene is possibly TRBD1 (5 bases). CDR3 length: 13 residues. The germline CDR1 and CDR2 sequences are MNHEY and SMNVEV (reference sequence). Trimming removed 4 bases at V and 4 bases at J, with 8 bases between.

CDR3 coding DNA: TGTGCCAGCAGCTTCCAGCGATGGGGGACTAGCTACGAGCAGTACTTC. This sequence encodes CASSFQRWGTSYEQYF. The rearrangement uses TRBV7-9 and TRBJ2-7; 8 bases fit TRBD2. Germline CDR1 and CDR2: SEHNR and FQNEAQ (reference sequence). This CDR3 spans 16 amino acids. J gave up 3 bases and V 3 bases, and 10 bases lay outside the gene matches.

The CDR3 spells CASGQAGLGYGYTF. CDR3 DNA sequence: TGTGCCAGCGGCCAGGCGGGGCTGGGGTATGGCTACACCTTC. The V call is TRBV28, the J call TRBJ1-2, with D tentatively TRBD1 (5 bases). The germline V gene has CDR1 MDHEN and CDR2 SYDVKM. This CDR3 has 14 residues. V lost 8 bases and J 5 bases, leaving 18 bases between the germline ends.

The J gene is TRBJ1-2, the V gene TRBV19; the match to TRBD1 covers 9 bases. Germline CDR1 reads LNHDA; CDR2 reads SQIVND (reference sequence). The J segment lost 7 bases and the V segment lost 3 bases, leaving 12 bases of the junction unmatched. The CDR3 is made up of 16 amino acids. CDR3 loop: CASSIGDRALRGGYTF. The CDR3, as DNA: TGTGCCAGTAGTATTGGGGACAGGGCCCTCCGGGGTGGCTACACCTTC.

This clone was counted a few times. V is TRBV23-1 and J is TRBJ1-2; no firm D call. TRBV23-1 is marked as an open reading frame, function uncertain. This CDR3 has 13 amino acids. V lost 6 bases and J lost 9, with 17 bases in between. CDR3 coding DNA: TGCGCCAGCAGGAACGGATCGAGAGGAAGCTACACCTTC. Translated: CASRNGSRGSYTF.